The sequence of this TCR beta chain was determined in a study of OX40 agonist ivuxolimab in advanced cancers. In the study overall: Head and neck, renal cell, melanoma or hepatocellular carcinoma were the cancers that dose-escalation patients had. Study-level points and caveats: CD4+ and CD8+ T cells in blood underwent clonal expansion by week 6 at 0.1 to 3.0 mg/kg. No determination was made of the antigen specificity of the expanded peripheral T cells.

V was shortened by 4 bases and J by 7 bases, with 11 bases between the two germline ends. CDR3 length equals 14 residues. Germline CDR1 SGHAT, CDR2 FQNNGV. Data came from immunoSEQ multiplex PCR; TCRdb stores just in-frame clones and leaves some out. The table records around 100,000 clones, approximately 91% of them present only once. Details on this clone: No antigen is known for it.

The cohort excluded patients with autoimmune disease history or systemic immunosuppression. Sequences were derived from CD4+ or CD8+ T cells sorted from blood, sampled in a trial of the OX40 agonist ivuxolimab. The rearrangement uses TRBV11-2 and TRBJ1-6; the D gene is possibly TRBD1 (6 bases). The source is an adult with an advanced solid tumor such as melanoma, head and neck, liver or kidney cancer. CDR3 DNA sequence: TGTGCCAGCAGCTCCAATACAGGGAATTCACCCCTCCACTTT. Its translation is CASSSNTGNSPLHF.